This T cell receptor (beta chain) was captured in a study of blood T cell repertoires in COVID-19. Study overall: Sources were T cells, B-cell-depleted T cells, or PBMCs; the material itself was cDNA or gDNA.

Study members were between 18 and 89 years old and lived in over 20 US regions. Two negative PCRs, clearance, or symptom resolution had been documented for recovered Cohort 3 donors. V was pared by 3 bases and J by 3 bases, with 11 bases between. This CDR3 comprises 14 residues. Germline CDR1 reads ENHRY; CDR2 reads SYGVKD. Clones were sequenced by immunoSEQ multiplex PCR, and TCRdb holds only the in-frame ones, with some missing. This table holds some 350,000 clones, more than 70% found once. V usage is TRBV10-3 and J usage is TRBJ2-5, with a weak D call TRBD2 (6 bases). This TCR was recovered from a woman aged 25 to 45 who had recovered from COVID-19. Sequenced material: PBMCs or T cells enriched from blood (not recorded which). CDR3: CAISEMPGEETQYF. DNA of the CDR3: TGTGCCATCAGTGAAATGCCGGGGGAAGAGACCCAGTACTTC.